Presented here are 32 T cell receptor beta chains from one specimen sequenced in a study of beta chain features in type 1 diabetes. The isolated RNA, all of it, was reverse transcribed, so expressed TCRB transcripts were what got sequenced. The data were produced by immunoSEQ multiplex PCR, yet TCRdb's version contains in-frame clones alone and is incomplete. This table holds about 130,000 clones, 9% to 9.5% found once. The sequencing sample was made of central memory CD4+ T cells from blood. The receptor set was obtained from a man between 18 and 35 years old in good health.

A few counts support this clone. This rearrangement joins TRBV2 to TRBJ1-4, with 8 nucleotides matching TRBD1. V dropped 4 bases and J dropped 6; count of bases not matched to a gene: 1. Germline CDR1 is SNHLY and CDR2 is FYNNEI. This CDR3 has 13 residues. CDR3 DNA sequence: TGTGCCAGCAGTGGGACAGGGTATGAAAAACTGTTTTTT. It specifies CASSGTGYEKLFF.

In this sample, this clone turned up a few times. The CDR3 region is CASSLGDRVNSPLHF. CDR3 DNA: TGTGCCAGCTCCCTAGGGGACAGGGTGAATTCACCCCTCCACTTT. The chain carries TRBV6-6 and TRBJ1-6; 9 bases align to TRBD1. V shed 8 bases and J 7 bases; nucleotides not matched to a gene: 9. CDR3 length: 15 amino acids. Germline lookup yields CDR1 MNHNY and CDR2 SVGAGI (reference sequence).

This clone was found a few times. This chain connects TRBV5-5 to TRBJ2-5; possible D gene TRBD1, 5 bases. Germline V CDR1 and CDR2: SGHKS, YYEKEE (reference sequence). V was clipped by 0 bases and J by 5 bases, with 11 bases between them. The CDR3 runs 14 residues. CDR3 sequence reads: CASSLDQGVETQYF. Written as DNA, the CDR3 is TGTGCCAGCAGCTTGGATCAGGGTGTTGAGACCCAGTACTTC.

This clone was picked up a small number of times. The chain employs TRBV4-3 and TRBJ2-7; weak D call: TRBD2 (5 bases). This CDR3 region has 14 residues. Germline lookup yields CDR1 LGHNA and CDR2 YSLEER. V lost 4 bases and J lost 1, with 11 bases in between. The CDR3 region is CASSLDYRSYEQYF. Written as DNA, the CDR3 is TGCGCCAGCAGCCTCGACTACCGTTCCTACGAGCAGTACTTC.

This clone was seen a handful of times. This sequence joins TRBV4-2 and TRBJ1-5; the D is unclear. V lost 4 bases, J lost 0 bases, and 13 bases lay in between. The length of the CDR3 is 16 residues. The germline V gene has CDR1 LGHNA and CDR2 YNFKEQ. The CDR3 region is CASSRDTQYSNQPQHF. The CDR3 nucleotides read TGTGCCAGCAGCCGAGACACGCAGTATAGCAATCAGCCCCAGCATTTT.

This clone has a handful of counts. CDR3 region: CASSPLAYSYEQYF. CDR3 nucleotide sequence: TGCGCCAGCAGCCCCCTAGCGTACTCCTACGAGCAGTACTTC. The chain combines TRBV4-3 with TRBJ2-7; TRBD2 might be the D (6 bases). Trimming pared 4 bases from V and 0 bases from J, leaving 10 bases between. This CDR3 spans 14 amino acids. Germline lookup yields CDR1 LGHNA and CDR2 YSLEER.

V usage is TRBV5-5 and J usage is TRBJ2-2; D is uncertain. From germline, CDR1 is SGHKS and CDR2 YYEKEE (reference sequence). The germline V and J ends were trimmed by 0 bases and 1 base, with 7 bases remaining between them. The CDR3 runs to 15 residues. The CDR3 nucleotides read TGTGCCAGCAGCTTGGGCAGTTGGAACACCGGGGAGCTGTTTTTT. This sequence encodes CASSLGSWNTGELFF.

This clone was observed a few times. The chain carries TRBV5-1 and TRBJ2-3, with 8 bases lining up with TRBD1. Trimming took 4 bases from V and 4 from J; bases not matched to a gene: 5. Germline V gene sequence: CDR1 SGHRS, CDR2 YFSETQ. The CDR3 contains 14 residues. CDR3 nucleotide sequence: TGCGCCAGCAGCGGGTCAGGGGGCGCAGATACGCAGTATTTT. Protein sequence: CASSGSGGADTQYF.

CDR3 region: CASSLERGLSPLHF. The CDR3, as DNA: TGTGCCAGCAGCTTAGAAAGGGGGCTGTCACCCCTCCACTTT. The chain links TRBV7-2 to TRBJ1-6; TRBD1 matches 7 bases. Trimming at V came to 1 base and at J to 10 bases, leaving 4 bases not matched to a gene. Germline V gives CDR1 SGHTA, CDR2 FQGNSA. The CDR3 runs 14 residues.

J is TRBJ1-4 and V is TRBV28, with TRBD1 matching over 7 bases. Trimming removed 3 bases from V and 5 bases from J; junction bases left unmatched: 3. This CDR3 has 14 residues. Per germline, CDR1 MDHEN and CDR2 SYDVKM. CDR3 sequence reads: CASSFRGWNEKLFF. The CDR3 bases are TGTGCCAGCAGTTTCAGGGGGTGGAATGAAAAACTGTTTTTT.

The rearrangement uses TRBV7-8 and TRBJ1-5, with D possibly matching TRBD1 (6 bases). Germline V gene data show CDR1 as SGHVS and CDR2 as FQNEAQ. Trimming left V 2 bases short and J 2 bases short, with 13 bases between. CDR3 length equals 16 residues. CDR3 nucleotides: TGTGCCAGCAGCTTATGGCAGGGGATAGGCAATCAGCCCCAGCATTTT. Amino acid sequence: CASSLWQGIGNQPQHF.

This clone was counted ten times or more. V gene TRBV4-1 combines with J gene TRBJ2-1; 8 positions match TRBD2. The CDR3 has 15 amino acids. CDR1 is MGHRA and CDR2 is YSYEKL in the germline V gene. Trimming removed 4 bases from V and 8 bases from J; junction bases left unmatched: 10. CDR3 region: CASSPASGGGDEQFF. CDR3 DNA sequence: TGCGCCAGCAGCCCGGCGAGCGGGGGTGGGGATGAGCAGTTCTTC.

This clone came up a few times. This chain joins TRBV2 and TRBJ1-2; tentatively, D is TRBD1 (5 bases). Germline CDR1 reads SNHLY; CDR2 reads FYNNEI. The V gene lost 4 bases and the J gene lost 4 bases, with 19 bases spanning the gap. The CDR3 is 16 amino acids. Here the CDR3 DNA reads TGTGCCAGCAGTGCTTTAGAAGGACAAACAAGCTATGGCTACACCTTC. It codes for CASSALEGQTSYGYTF.

This clone was detected only a few times. CDR3 sequence (DNA): TGTGCCAGCAGCGCCATGGGACACAGCCTGATGAACACTGAAGCTTTCTTT. Translated, it gives CASSAMGHSLMNTEAFF. The chain is built from TRBV7-2 and TRBJ1-1; D is perhaps TRBD1 (6 bases). Looked up from germline, CDR1 is SGHTA and CDR2 is FQGNSA. V was pared by 5 bases and J by 0 bases, with 19 bases between. This CDR3 is built from 17 residues.

CDR3 region: CASTHPGQKVYGYTF. CDR3 bases: TGTGCCAGCACTCACCCCGGACAGAAAGTTTATGGCTACACCTTC. This chain joins TRBV6-6 and TRBJ1-2; D may be TRBD1 (6 bases). V gave up 7 bases and J gave up 5 bases, with 20 bases separating them. There are 15 residues in the CDR3. The germline V gene has CDR1 MNHNY and CDR2 SVGAGI (reference sequence).

This clone was picked up a small number of times. The chain recombines TRBV13 with TRBJ1-1; 8 bases match TRBD1. V trimming: 5 bases; J trimming: 5 bases; junction bases outside the gene matches: 13. Germline-derived CDR1 and CDR2 are PRHDT and FYEKMQ (reference sequence). This CDR3 has 16 residues. CDR3 nucleotide sequence: TGTGCCAGCAGCCCCCGGCAGGGGGCTGCTCTGACTGAAGCTTTCTTT. Protein product: CASSPRQGAALTEAFF. Using reference TRBV13 and TRBJ1-1 for the parts outside the CDR3, the full variable domain is AAGVIQSPRHLIKEKRETATLKCYPIPRHDTVYWYQQGPGQDPQFLISFYEKMQSDKGSIPDRFSAQQFSDYHSELNMSSLELGDSALYFCASSPRQGAALTEAFFGQGTRLTVV.

Only a few counts were recorded for this clone. The chain has TRBV7-2 and TRBJ2-1, with 7 bases that match TRBD1. The CDR3 runs 13 residues. In germline, CDR1 is SGHTA, CDR2 FQGNSA. After removal of 5 bases from V and 8 bases from J, the junction contained 6 bases not matched to a gene. The CDR3: CASSQTGWDEQFF. CDR3 sequence (DNA): TGTGCCAGCAGCCAGACAGGGTGGGATGAGCAGTTCTTC.

This clone was counted only a few times. The chain carries TRBV6-5 and TRBJ2-7; TRBD1 aligns across 9 bases. The CDR3 covers 14 residues. CDR1 MNHEY and CDR2 SVGAGI come from the germline V gene. J gave up 1 base and V 6 bases, and 4 bases lay outside the gene matches. CDR3 residues: CASRAGTGSYEQYF. The CDR3 DNA reads as TGTGCCAGCAGGGCCGGGACAGGGTCCTACGAGCAGTACTTC.

In its sample, this clone was seen a few times. The rearrangement uses TRBV10-3 and TRBJ2-1; possible D gene TRBD2, 7 bases. Trimming removed 3 bases at V and 4 bases at J, with 13 bases between. The CDR3 totals 15 residues. In germline, CDR1 is ENHRY, CDR2 SYGVKD. The CDR3 DNA reads as TGTGCCATCAGTGAAGGGGGGGCGCCATACAATGAGCAGTTCTTC. It codes for CAISEGGAPYNEQFF.

The chain is built from TRBV28 and TRBJ1-5; D not certain. This CDR3 spans 13 amino acids. Germline V lookup: CDR1 MDHEN, CDR2 SYDVKM. V lost 4 bases and J lost 9, with 13 bases in between. The CDR3 protein is CASSSEGLRPQHF. CDR3 in DNA: TGTGCCAGCAGTTCAGAGGGATTGAGGCCCCAGCATTTT.

The rearrangement uses TRBV6-1 and TRBJ2-1, with 9 bases that match TRBD2. The CDR3 runs to 14 residues. After removal of 6 bases from V and 5 bases from J, the junction contained 5 bases not matched to a gene. CDR1 is MNHNS, CDR2 SASEGT, per germline. The CDR3 DNA reads as TGTGCCAGCAGAGGCGGGGGGGCTAACAATGAGCAGTTCTTC. Its translation: CASRGGGANNEQFF.

CDR3 bases: TGTGCCAGCAGTGAAGCCGCAGGGCTCACAGATACGCAGTATTTT. This sequence encodes CASSEAAGLTDTQYF. The J gene is TRBJ2-3, the V gene TRBV6-1; weak D call: TRBD1 (5 bases). Germline V gene data show CDR1 as MNHNS and CDR2 as SASEGT. V lost 0 bases and J lost 2, with 9 bases in between. This CDR3 spans 15 amino acids.

This clone was seen only a few times. V usage is TRBV5-5 and J usage is TRBJ2-1; 10 bases agree with TRBD2. The CDR3 has 16 residues. The germline gives CDR1 SGHKS, CDR2 YYEKEE (reference sequence). The ends lost 0 bases at V and 4 bases at J; junction bases unmatched: 4. The CDR3 loop reads CASSLEVAGGYNEQFF. In nucleotides, the CDR3 is TGTGCCAGCAGCTTGGAGGTAGCGGGGGGATACAATGAGCAGTTCTTC.

This clone occurred a few times. The V call is TRBV9, the J call TRBJ2-6; D may be TRBD2 (6 bases). This CDR3 has 18 residues. V was cut by 0 bases and J by 0 bases, with 13 bases left in between. Germline V lookup: CDR1 SGDLS, CDR2 YYNGEE. CDR3 in DNA: TGTGCCAGCAGCGTAGGGAGGGAATGGGGCTCTGGGGCCAACGTCCTGACTTTC. Amino acids: CASSVGREWGSGANVLTF.

The gene calls are TRBV7-3 and TRBJ2-7; tentative D call: TRBD1 (6 bases). In germline, CDR1 is SGHTA, CDR2 FQGTGA. This CDR3 has 11 residues. V lost 3 bases and J lost 7, with 7 bases in between. CDR3 sequence: CASSFDREQYF. In nucleotides, the CDR3 is TGTGCCAGCAGCTTCGACAGGGAGCAGTACTTC.

This clone came up a few times. The CDR3: CASSFTGGLNEKLFF. DNA for the CDR3: TGCGCCAGCAGCTTTACAGGGGGCCTTAATGAAAAACTGTTTTTT. The V and J genes are TRBV5-1 and TRBJ1-4, with 9 bases that match TRBD1. Looked up from germline, CDR1 is SGHRS and CDR2 is YFSETQ. The V segment lost 2 bases and the J segment 4 bases; nucleotides outside the gene matches: 3. This CDR3 has 15 residues. Complete variable domain (other parts from reference TRBV5-1 and TRBJ1-4): KAGVTQTPRYLIKTRGQQVTLSCSPISGHRSVSWYQQTPGQGLQFLFEYFSETQRNKGNFPGRFSGRQFSNSRSEMNVSTLELGDSALYLCASSFTGGLNEKLFFGSGTQLSVL.

This chain joins TRBV6-6 and TRBJ2-3; D is possibly TRBD2 (6 bases). V was trimmed by 2 bases and J by 2 bases, leaving 14 bases between them. This CDR3 is built from 16 residues. The germline V gene has CDR1 MNHNY and CDR2 SVGAGI (reference sequence). In DNA, the CDR3 is TGTGCCAGCAGTTACGATGGGAGGACACACACAGATACGCAGTATTTT. It specifies CASSYDGRTHTDTQYF.

The chain has TRBV30 and TRBJ1-1, with D uncertain. The CDR3 has 13 amino acids. Germline values: CDR1 GTSNPN, CDR2 SVGIG (reference sequence). V lost 2 bases, J lost 4 bases, and 11 bases lay in between. Here the CDR3 reads CAWSPGLGTEAFF. The CDR3, as DNA: TGTGCCTGGAGTCCGGGGTTAGGCACTGAAGCTTTCTTT.

This clone occurred many times. The chain is built from TRBV7-9 and TRBJ1-5; D may be TRBD1 (5 bases). V was clipped by 5 bases and J by 3 bases, with 11 bases between them. This CDR3 comprises 14 residues. CDR1 and CDR2 (germline): SEHNR, FQNEAQ (reference sequence). The CDR3 protein is CASSPDKFNQPQHF. The CDR3 DNA reads as TGTGCCAGCAGCCCGGACAAGTTCAATCAGCCCCAGCATTTT.

This clone showed up many times. The chain carries TRBV25-1 and TRBJ2-7; the D gene is possibly TRBD1 (6 bases). Between the trimmed V and J ends, which lost 4 bases and 10 bases, there was a span of 17 bases. There are 13 residues in the CDR3. Germline V lookup: CDR1 MGHDK, CDR2 SYGVNS. CDR3 protein: CASSGSGGTRQYF. In DNA form, the CDR3 reads TGTGCCAGCAGTGGATCCGGTGGGACACGACAGTACTTC.

This clone was recorded many times. This sample includes further DNA sequences coding for the same CDR3. The chain is built from TRBV9 and TRBJ2-7; 14 bases are shared with TRBD2. CDR3 length equals 16 residues. The germline V gene encodes CDR1 SGDLS and CDR2 YYNGEE. With V trimmed by 0 bases and J by 4 bases, 3 bases remained unmatched. The CDR3 DNA reads TGTGCCAGCAGCGTAGGCGGGACTAGCGGGGGATACGAGCAGTACTTC. It is translated as CASSVGGTSGGYEQYF.

The table lists this clone with a few counts. The CDR3 DNA reads TGTGCCAGCAGTTTCCGAGACATACACCCTGGAAACACCATATATTTT. This gives the protein CASSFRDIHPGNTIYF. This chain links TRBV28 with TRBJ1-3; D unresolved. V lost 3 bases to trimming and J lost 2 bases, with 14 bases between them. Germline lookup yields CDR1 MDHEN and CDR2 SYDVKM. The CDR3 is 16 residues long.